This T cell receptor (beta chain) was sequenced in a study of regulatory T cells in long-lasting Graves disease. This clonotype appeared many times. This CDR3 region has 18 residues. Germline trimming cut 6 bases from V and 0 bases from J; bases unmatched to any gene: 10. Germline V lookup: CDR1 MNHNS, CDR2 SASEGT. Time point here: newly diagnosed GD, antithyroid drugs for less than 3 months. RNA from PBMCs was the source of the TCR library. Arm-PCR of CDR3 regions and iRepertoire HTBI primers were the basis on which TCR beta libraries were built. Via MiXCR, TCRdb re-called the multiplex PCR reads, giving one row per CDR3 protein. The profile covers fewer than 550,000 distinct CDR3 sequences, with about 16% appearing a single time and 20% to 30% taken by the ten largest. This sample was also put to use in a study of T cells in Graves' hyperthyroidism and ophthalmopathy.

This TCR derives from a middle-aged woman with Graves disease. Sequences were derived from peripheral blood mononuclear cells (PBMCs), sampled at new diagnosis, from a patient treated with antithyroid drugs. V and J are TRBV6-1 and TRBJ2-6; 8 bases align to TRBD1. Written as DNA, the CDR3 is TGTGCCAGCAGGCCCCGACAGGGGCTCCCCTCTGGGGCCAACGTCCTGACTTTC. Protein sequence: CASRPRQGLPSGANVLTF.